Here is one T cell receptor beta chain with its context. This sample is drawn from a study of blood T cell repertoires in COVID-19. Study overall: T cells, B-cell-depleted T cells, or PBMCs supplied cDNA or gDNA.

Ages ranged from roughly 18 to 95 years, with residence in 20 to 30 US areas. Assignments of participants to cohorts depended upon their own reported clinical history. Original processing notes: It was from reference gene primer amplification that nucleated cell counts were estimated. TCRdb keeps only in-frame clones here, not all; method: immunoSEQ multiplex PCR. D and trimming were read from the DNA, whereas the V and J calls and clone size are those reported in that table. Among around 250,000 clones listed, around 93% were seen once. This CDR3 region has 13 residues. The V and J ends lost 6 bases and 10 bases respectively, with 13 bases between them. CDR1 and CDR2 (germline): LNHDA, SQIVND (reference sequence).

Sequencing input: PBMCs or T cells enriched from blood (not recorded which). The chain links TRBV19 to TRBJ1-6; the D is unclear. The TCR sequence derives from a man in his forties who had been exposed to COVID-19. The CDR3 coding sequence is TGTGCCAGTAGGGACTTTGGTATCTCACCCCTCCACTTT. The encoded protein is CASRDFGISPLHF.